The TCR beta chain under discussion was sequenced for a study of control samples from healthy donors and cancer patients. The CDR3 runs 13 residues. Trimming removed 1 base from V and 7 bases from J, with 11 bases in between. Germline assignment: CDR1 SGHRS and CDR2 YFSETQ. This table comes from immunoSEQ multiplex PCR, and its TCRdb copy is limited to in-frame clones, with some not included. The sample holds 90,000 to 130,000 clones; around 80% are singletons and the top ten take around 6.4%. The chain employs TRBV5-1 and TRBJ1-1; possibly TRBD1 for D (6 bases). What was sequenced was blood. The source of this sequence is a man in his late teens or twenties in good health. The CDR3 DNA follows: TGCGCCAGCAGCTTGACGGGGGCTAATGAAGCTTTCTTT. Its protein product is CASSLTGANEAFF.